This TCR beta chain originates from a study of CD8 T cells in ankylosing spondylitis (dated by TCRdb to about 2017). Describing the broader study: T cell receptor beta repertoires were profiled in healthy donors and ankylosing spondylitis patients so that disease-linked TCR variants could be found. Peripheral blood samples were taken, and synovial fluid was additionally collected from ankylosing spondylitis patients. The whole study cohort included about a hundred healthy donors and under 30 ankylosing spondylitis patients.

This clonotype was seen just once. Its antigen target is currently unknown. Nothing much larger sits one base from this clone, and base qualities are not available. A lone read is weak support. Instrument used: Illumina HiSeq 2500. Quantitative 5'-RACE with molecular barcodes was the method used to prepare the TCR beta libraries. The published analysis was carried out like this. A new computational method, built on a probabilistic model of VDJ rearrangement, was used to identify disease-linked TCR variants. TCRdb reanalyzed the raw reads on its own, using fastp at Q25 for trimming and MiXCR for clone calling, and kept in-frame beta chains. Every CDR3 protein is listed once, alongside the most common genes and DNA of its rows. These V and J calls rely on TCRdb rather than the paper's analysis. The table for this sample lists some 180,000 distinct CDR3 sequences; roughly 18% of them were counted only once. Around 4.5% of the sample lies in the top ten.

On the study overall, not on this receptor specifically: Blood from ankylosing spondylitis patients appeared to be characterized by a TCR beta motif composed of under 10 highly homologous amino acid variants. The disease-linked clones showed a CD8+ phenotype and occurred at relatively low frequencies in peripheral blood. The disease-linked clones were reported as significantly enriched in matched synovial fluid samples from ankylosing spondylitis patients. Some motif variants had previously been reported in the synovial fluid and blood of reactive arthritis patients, which suggests shared mechanisms of disease initiation.

The junction shows trimming of 6 bases on V and 0 bases on J, and the gene matches do not reach 9 bases of it. The CDR3 measures 16 amino acids from cysteine to phenylalanine. CDR3 DNA is the only sequence kept; it has 48 bases, read in frame from the first base. CDR1 and CDR2 (SGHKS, YYEKEE) derive from the germline V gene (reference sequence). Material: blood, either unsorted or a sorted T cell fraction (not recorded which). The sequence links TRBV5-5 to TRBJ2-1, with 7 bases aligning to TRBD2. The receptor was derived from a male donor aged 10-35 years with ankylosing spondylitis or in good health (not recorded which). Donor details come from another sample of the same person, matched by shared clones. The CDR3 is CASKTGTTSSYNEQFF. The DNA reads as follows: TGTGCCAGCAAAACCGGGACTACGAGCTCCTACAATGAGCAGTTCTTC.